These 30 T cell receptor beta chains originate from one sample sequenced in a study of T-cell memory formation after mild COVID-19. MiXCR was run by TCRdb on the 5' RACE reads, yielding one entry per CDR3 protein. The sample consists of fewer than 700,000 distinct CDR3 sequences, around 17% of them appearing once. Sequenced sample: PBMCs or a T cell subset sorted from them (not recorded which). The receptors come from an adult woman who had mild COVID-19 (a few samples of this study predate the infection). Cell type and time point are not known.

The chain uses TRBV7-2 and TRBJ2-1; TRBD1 or TRBD2 may be the D gene (5 bases each). V lost 5 bases to trimming and J lost 12 bases, with 26 bases between them. Germline values: CDR1 SGHTA, CDR2 FQGNSA. The CDR3 is 16 residues long. As DNA, the CDR3 is TGTGCCAGCAGCCATATAACCGGGACCCCGGCCGGGTGGCAGTTCTTC. This encodes CASSHITGTPAGWQFF.

This clonotype has just a few counts. The chain employs TRBV24-1 and TRBJ2-1; TRBD2 agrees at 8 bases. This CDR3 is built from 15 residues. CDR1 is KGHDR and CDR2 is SFDVKD in the germline V gene. After removal of 1 base from V and 8 bases from J, the junction contained 6 bases not matched to a gene. The CDR3, as DNA: TGTGCCACCAGTGATTTAAGCGGGAGACCCCATGAGCAGTTCTTC. This codes for CATSDLSGRPHEQFF.

The chain recombines TRBV25-1 with TRBJ2-7, with 7 bases lining up with TRBD1. The trim removed 2 bases at V and 9 bases at J, leaving 4 bases unmatched. Per the germline V gene, CDR1 is MGHDK and CDR2 is SYGVNS. The CDR3 contains 12 residues. The DNA for the CDR3 is TGTGCCAGCAGTGAAGGGACAGCCTGGCAGTACTTC. This encodes CASSEGTAWQYF.

Ten or more counts support this clonotype. The chain employs TRBV6-5 and TRBJ1-2; the match to TRBD1 covers 7 bases. With 0 bases clipped from V and 8 bases from J, the junction kept 6 bases outside the gene matches. The CDR3 has 14 amino acids. Per the germline V gene, CDR1 is MNHEY and CDR2 is SVGAGI. CDR3: CASSYSRQGGGYTF. In nucleotides, the CDR3 is TGTGCCAGCAGTTACTCGAGACAGGGCGGGGGCTACACCTTC.

This clonotype has more than one count but fewer than ten. The rearrangement joins TRBV7-2 to TRBJ2-7, with TRBD1 matching over 9 bases. CDR3 length: 15 amino acids. Germline CDR1 is SGHTA and CDR2 is FQGNSA. V lost 5 bases to trimming and J lost 3 bases; unmatched junction nucleotides: 8. The CDR3 here is CASSLDRGNFYEQYF. The CDR3 DNA sequence: TGTGCCAGCAGCCTGGACAGGGGAAACTTCTACGAGCAGTACTTC.

This chain joins TRBV10-3 and TRBJ2-3; 12 positions agree with TRBD2. CDR3 length equals 15 residues. J gave up 1 base and V 8 bases, and 4 bases lay outside the gene matches. Germline values: CDR1 ENHRY, CDR2 SYGVKD. CDR3: CAIGRTSGGTDTQYF. Written as DNA, the CDR3 is TGTGCCATCGGCCGGACTAGCGGGGGCACAGATACGCAGTATTTT.

The gene calls are TRBV5-5 and TRBJ2-7; the match to TRBD1 covers 11 bases. This CDR3 contains 15 residues. After removal of 4 bases from V and 2 bases from J, the junction contained 5 bases not matched to a gene. The germline CDR1 and CDR2 sequences are SGHKS and YYEKEE (reference sequence). The CDR3 coding sequence is TGTGCCAGCAGCGAAGGGACAGGGGGTACCTACGAGCAGTACTTC. This encodes CASSEGTGGTYEQYF.

The genes are TRBV12-3 or TRBV12-4 and TRBJ2-5; 13 nucleotides match TRBD2. The CDR3 contains 14 residues. Trimming took 10 bases from V and 4 from J; bases not matched to a gene: 6. CDR3 region: CATGLAGVPETQYF. The CDR3 DNA is TGTGCCACCGGACTAGCGGGAGTTCCAGAGACCCAGTACTTC.

This clonotype was seen ten or more times. V usage is TRBV12-3 or TRBV12-4 and J usage is TRBJ2-1, with 8 nucleotides matching TRBD2. The CDR3 runs to 16 residues. V lost 7 bases, J lost 7 bases, and 15 bases stayed unmatched. This CDR3 reads CASTYGSSGNLNEQFF. The CDR3 DNA is TGTGCCAGCACCTATGGGAGTAGCGGGAACCTTAATGAGCAGTTCTTC.

The chain links TRBV5-1 to TRBJ2-7; the D gene is possibly TRBD2 (5 bases). The V gene's germline CDR1 is SGHRS and CDR2 YFSETQ. V gave up 0 bases and J gave up 5 bases, with 12 bases separating them. The CDR3 runs 14 residues. CDR3 protein: CASSLAAGMDEQYF. The CDR3 DNA reads as TGCGCCAGCAGCTTGGCCGCCGGGATGGACGAGCAGTACTTC. Drawing the rest from reference TRBV5-1 and TRBJ2-7, the complete variable domain is KAGVTQTPRYLIKTRGQQVTLSCSPISGHRSVSWYQQTPGQGLQFLFEYFSETQRNKGNFPGRFSGRQFSNSRSEMNVSTLELGDSALYLCASSLAAGMDEQYFGPGTRLTVT.

The chain employs TRBV23-1 and TRBJ2-2; TRBD2 matches 13 bases. TRBV23-1 is an ORF; its function is uncertain. CDR3 length: 18 residues. Losses at the gene ends were 3 bases for V and 4 bases for J; bases not matched to a gene: 8. The CDR3 DNA reads as TGCGCCAGCAGTCATTGGACTAGCGGGGGCCGGGGCACCGGGGAGCTGTTTTTT. It specifies CASSHWTSGGRGTGELFF.

This clonotype was observed a few times. The rearrangement joins TRBV29-1 to TRBJ2-3; 11 bases fit TRBD1. The germline V gene has CDR1 SQVTM and CDR2 ANQGSEA. The CDR3 loop spans 12 amino acids. Trimming at V came to 6 bases and at J to 8 bases, leaving 4 bases not matched to a gene. CDR3 amino acids: CSVGQGAGTQYF. CDR3 nucleotide sequence: TGCAGCGTCGGACAGGGGGCAGGTACGCAGTATTTT.

The V call is TRBV10-3, the J call TRBJ2-3; perhaps D is TRBD1 or TRBD2 (5 bases each). Germline lookup yields CDR1 ENHRY and CDR2 SYGVKD. Between the trimmed V and J ends, which lost 3 bases and 6 bases, there was a span of 16 bases. This CDR3 has 15 residues. The CDR3, as DNA: TGTGCCATCAGTGAAGGGACCGGAAAAACCGATACGCAGTATTTT. It translates to CAISEGTGKTDTQYF.

The chain employs TRBV29-1 and TRBJ1-3; tentatively, D is TRBD1 (5 bases). The germline gives CDR1 SQVTM, CDR2 ANQGSEA. Trimming left V 5 bases short and J 3 bases short, with 11 bases between. The CDR3 extends over 13 amino acids. The DNA of the CDR3 is TGCAGCGTTCAGCAGGGAGGTGGAAACACCATATATTTT. It specifies CSVQQGGGNTIYF.

V and J are TRBV3-1 and TRBJ2-7; no definite D call. The CDR3 contains 16 residues. V shed 2 bases and J shed 2 bases, with 16 bases lying between them. The germline V gene has CDR1 LGHDT and CDR2 YNNKEL (reference sequence). CDR3 in amino acids: CASSQSYGSYTYEQYF. CDR3 in DNA: TGTGCCAGCAGCCAAAGCTACGGGTCCTATACCTACGAGCAGTACTTC.

This clonotype was detected a few times. The V gene is TRBV4-2, the J gene TRBJ2-5, with D hard to call. V dropped 1 base and J dropped 2 bases, with 8 bases sitting between them. The CDR3 spans 14 residues. Germline values: CDR1 LGHNA, CDR2 YNFKEQ. Written as DNA, the CDR3 is TGTGCCAGCAGCCAAGTTTCAGGTCAAGAGACCCAGTACTTC. Translated, it gives CASSQVSGQETQYF.

This clonotype was counted many times. The rearrangement uses TRBV12-3 or TRBV12-4 and TRBJ1-1, with TRBD1 identical over 11 bases. J lost 0 bases, V lost 6 bases, and 6 bases had no gene match. This CDR3 has 16 amino acids. The DNA for the CDR3 is TGTGCCAGCAGACACGGACAGGGGGCGTTGAACACTGAAGCTTTCTTT. It encodes CASRHGQGALNTEAFF.

In this sample, this clonotype turned up a few times. The chain uses TRBV7-2 and TRBJ1-4; D remains unclear. Germline V gene data show CDR1 as SGHTA and CDR2 as FQGNSA. V was trimmed by 4 bases and J by 8 bases, leaving 14 bases between them. The CDR3 sequence is 14 residues long. The DNA for the CDR3 is TGTGCCAGCAGCTCCCCGACACAAAGAGAAAAACTGTTTTTT. This encodes CASSSPTQREKLFF.

This clonotype was seen only a few times. The chain carries TRBV5-6 and TRBJ2-5; a weak D match, TRBD1 (5 bases). The V gene lost 4 bases and the J gene lost 0 bases, with 13 bases spanning the gap. Germline assignment: CDR1 SGHDT and CDR2 YYEEEE. The CDR3 is 15 amino acids. The CDR3 sequence: CASSPFGRDQETQYF. CDR3 in DNA: TGTGCCAGCAGCCCCTTTGGCAGGGACCAAGAGACCCAGTACTTC.

The sample holds a few counts of this clonotype. The chain is built from TRBV5-1 and TRBJ2-3, with D maybe TRBD1 (6 bases). V lost 3 bases and J 1 base, leaving 15 bases between the germline ends. This CDR3 comprises 16 residues. The germline V gene has CDR1 SGHRS and CDR2 YFSETQ. This chain's CDR3 is CASSSPQGLRTDTQYF. The CDR3 DNA reads as TGCGCCAGCAGCTCACCCCAGGGGCTTCGCACAGATACGCAGTATTTT.

Many counts were recorded for this clonotype. The V call is TRBV29-1, the J call TRBJ1-3; no definite D call. This CDR3 region has 16 residues. V was cut by 0 bases and J by 4 bases, with 16 bases left in between. Germline CDR1 SQVTM, CDR2 ANQGSEA. The CDR3 sequence: CSVEDRNFPRGNTIYF. For the CDR3, the DNA is TGCAGCGTTGAAGATCGCAATTTCCCTCGCGGAAACACCATATATTTT.

The rearrangement uses TRBV7-8 and TRBJ1-2; D is unclear. Germline loops: CDR1 SGHVS, CDR2 FQNEAQ. Deletions cut 0 bases from V and 7 bases from J, with 12 bases between. CDR3 length equals 14 residues. Here the CDR3 reads CASSLAGPDLGYTF. The CDR3, as DNA: TGTGCCAGCAGCTTAGCCGGCCCAGACCTTGGCTACACCTTC.

The chain has TRBV7-3 and TRBJ1-2; 8 bases are a match to TRBD1. Germline V CDR1 and CDR2: SGHTA, FQGTGA. The CDR3 spans 15 residues. The J segment lost 5 bases and the V segment lost 1 base, leaving 6 bases of the junction unmatched. This chain's CDR3 is CASSLRDRSYYGYTF. DNA of the CDR3: TGTGCCAGCAGCTTAAGGGACAGGTCCTATTATGGCTACACCTTC.

This clonotype was seen many times. The chain links TRBV6-5 to TRBJ2-1; 14 bases agree with TRBD2. In germline, CDR1 is MNHEY, CDR2 SVGAGI. This CDR3 is 18 amino acids long. V lost 0 bases and J lost 8; bases outside the gene matches: 9. The CDR3 loop reads CASSYSMIGTSGRYEQFF. In DNA, the CDR3 is TGTGCCAGCAGTTACTCGATGATCGGGACTAGCGGGAGATATGAGCAGTTCTTC.

This clonotype was counted between two and nine times. This chain connects TRBV7-9 to TRBJ2-1, with no clear D. The germline CDR1 and CDR2 sequences are SEHNR and FQNEAQ (reference sequence). V lost 3 bases and J lost 6, with 18 bases in between. The CDR3 covers 16 residues. The CDR3 DNA is TGTGCCAGCAGCTTTCCTCCCAGGTTGGTTAGCAATGAGCAGTTCTTC. Protein product: CASSFPPRLVSNEQFF.

V is TRBV3-1 and J is TRBJ2-7; 9 bases are shared with TRBD1. Germline assignment: CDR1 LGHDT and CDR2 YNNKEL (reference sequence). The V and J ends lost 3 bases and 4 bases, in that order; junction bases with no gene match: 7. CDR3 length equals 15 residues. The CDR3 DNA sequence: TGTGCCAGCAGCCAGTCCACAGGGGGCGGATACGAGCAGTACTTC. Its protein product is CASSQSTGGGYEQYF.

This clonotype has ten or more counts. The chain employs TRBV27 and TRBJ2-7; perhaps TRBD1 as D (6 bases). Trimming shortened V by 5 bases and J by 2 bases, and 7 bases separated the two germline ends. The CDR3 has 12 residues. Germline loops: CDR1 MNHEY, CDR2 SMNVEV (reference sequence). CDR3 bases: TGTGCCAGCAGTAACAGGGCCTACGAGCAGTACTTC. Translated: CASSNRAYEQYF.

The V call is TRBV13, the J call TRBJ1-1; D gene unclear. The CDR3 consists of 12 residues. V lost 6 bases and J 7 bases, leaving 12 bases between the germline ends. CDR1 is PRHDT and CDR2 is FYEKMQ in the germline V gene (reference sequence). CDR3 sequence reads: CASSQTRGEAFF. As DNA, the CDR3 is TGTGCCAGCAGTCAGACGCGGGGTGAAGCTTTCTTT.

This clonotype was seen repeatedly, ten times or more. This rearrangement joins TRBV4-2 to TRBJ2-1; 10 nucleotides agree with TRBD1. Germline V lookup: CDR1 LGHNA, CDR2 YNFKEQ. The CDR3 totals 14 residues. The ends lost 4 bases at V and 12 bases at J; junction bases unmatched: 9. CDR3 in DNA: TGTGCCAGCAGCCCCGGGACAGGGGTGGTGGGGCAGTTCTTC. Protein product: CASSPGTGVVGQFF.

This clonotype was counted only a few times. A much larger clone is a single base away; this may be a read error. This chain connects TRBV7-7 to TRBJ1-2, with a tentative D call TRBD1 (6 bases). The germline V gene has CDR1 SSHAT and CDR2 FNYEAQ (reference sequence). CDR3 size: 16 residues. CDR3 DNA sequence: TGTGCTAGCACTTCGGGGAAGGACAGCCAAATCTATGGCTACACCTTC. Translated: CASTSGKDSQIYGYTF.